The present T cell receptor beta chain was sequenced within a study of CD8+CD57+ T cells in acquired aplastic anemia. Turning to the study itself: Researchers reported that healthy donors averaged about 9.8 million reads for CD4+ cells.

The TCR beta profiling, which covered VDJ combination and CDR3 sequence, was carried out using genomic DNA as the template. TCRdb ran MiXCR on the reads and lists one entry per CDR3 protein. Among approximately 380,000 distinct CDR3 sequences listed, 65% to 80% were seen once. V lost 5 bases and J lost 12, with 28 bases in between. Germline assignment: CDR1 SGHTA and CDR2 FQGNSA. This CDR3 has 16 residues. This TCR was recovered from a human donor in good health, serving as a control. The sequenced material came from sorted CD4+, CD8+, or CD8+CD57+ T cells (not recorded which) from PBMCs. V usage is TRBV7-2 and J usage is TRBJ1-1, with D possibly matching TRBD1 (6 bases). The CDR3: CASSPAWGVRDTISFF. CDR3 DNA: TGTGCCAGCAGCCCAGCGTGGGGGGTGAGGGACACCATATCTTTCTTT.